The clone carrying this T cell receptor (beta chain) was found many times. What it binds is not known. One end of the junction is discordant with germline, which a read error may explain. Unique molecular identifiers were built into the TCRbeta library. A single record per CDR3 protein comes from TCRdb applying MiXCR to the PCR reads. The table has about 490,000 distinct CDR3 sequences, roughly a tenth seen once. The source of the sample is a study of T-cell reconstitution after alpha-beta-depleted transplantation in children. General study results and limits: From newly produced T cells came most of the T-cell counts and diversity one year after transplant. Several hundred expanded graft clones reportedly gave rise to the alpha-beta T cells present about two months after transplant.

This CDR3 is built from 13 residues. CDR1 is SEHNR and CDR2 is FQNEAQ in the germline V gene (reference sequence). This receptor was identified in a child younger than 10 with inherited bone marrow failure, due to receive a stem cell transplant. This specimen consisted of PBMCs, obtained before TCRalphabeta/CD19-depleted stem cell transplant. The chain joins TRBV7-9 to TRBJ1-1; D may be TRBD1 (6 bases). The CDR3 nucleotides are TGTGCCAGCAGCTTAGCCAGGGACACTCAAGCTTTCTTT. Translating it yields CASSLARDTQAFF.